The next 14 T cell receptor beta chains were all read from a single sample in a study of T cell clonality in common variable immunodeficiency. Here immunoSEQ multiplex PCR was the method, and the copy in TCRdb shows in-frame clones only, minus some. The sample was found to contain roughly 79,000 clones, and every one recurs. The sample comprised peripheral blood mononuclear cells. The receptors were sampled from a person aged 18 to 69 in good health.

This clone was counted ten times or more. Read sequence stops 3 residues before the CDR3 end, and the germline J gene provides the missing end. This chain joins TRBV20-1 and TRBJ1-1; a weak D match, TRBD1 (6 bases). V lost 5 bases and J lost 0, with 16 bases in between. This CDR3 spans 15 amino acids. Germline-derived CDR1 and CDR2 are DFQATT and SNEGSKA (reference sequence). The CDR3 bases that were read are TGCAGTGCTGCGACAGGACTCGTACTGAACACTGAA. Protein product: CSAATGLVLNTE. The entire CDR3 sequence reads CSAATGLVLNTEAFF.

About this clone: The CDR3 end is not reached by the read, which stops 3 residues before it; the germline J gene fills it in. The chain is built from TRBV5-1 and TRBJ2-5, with 7 bases matching TRBD2. This CDR3 comprises 16 residues. Germline CDR1 and CDR2: SGHRS and YFSETQ. The V and J ends lost 4 bases and 2 bases, in that order; junction bases with no gene match: 11. The CDR3 sequence is CASSPLAGGGQETQYF. The CDR3 DNA, read in part, is TGCGCCAGCAGCCCTTTGGCTGGCGGGGGACAAGAGACC.

This clone showed up many times. Read sequence stops 3 residues before the CDR3 end, and the germline J gene provides the missing end. The rearrangement uses TRBV5-4 and TRBJ2-6, with D possibly matching TRBD2 (7 bases). V was cut by 7 bases and J by 4 bases, with 12 bases left in between. The length of the CDR3 is 14 residues. The germline CDR1 and CDR2 sequences are SGHNT and YYREEE (reference sequence). CDR3: CASRGGAGANVLTF. Partial CDR3 DNA: TGTGCCAGCCGAGGGGGGGCAGGGGCCAACGTC.

This clone appeared many times. With the read ending 3 residues before the CDR3 end, the germline J gene is used to fill in that end. V gene TRBV5-4 combines with J gene TRBJ2-2; a possible D gene is TRBD2 (7 bases). V gave up 0 bases and J gave up 8 bases, with 14 bases separating them. Germline V lookup: CDR1 SGHNT, CDR2 YYREEE (reference sequence). The CDR3 is 15 residues long. Partial CDR3 DNA: TGTGCCAGCAGCTTGGTCGGGGGGCGTGAGGGGGAG. The encoded protein is CASSLVGGREGE. The CDR3, in full, reads CASSLVGGREGELFF.

In this sample, this clone turned up many times. The read ends 3 residues early relative to the CDR3; the germline J gene fills the gap. V gene TRBV20-1 combines with J gene TRBJ2-1, with 7 nucleotides matching TRBD2. V was pared by 6 bases and J by 4 bases, with 3 bases of the junction left unmatched. The CDR3 spans 12 residues. Germline V lookup: CDR1 DFQATT, CDR2 SNEGSKA (reference sequence). The CDR3 loop reads CSAYGGYNEQFF. The covered CDR3 bases are TGCAGTGCCTACGGGGGGTACAATGAG.

This clone was recorded a few times. The read stops 3 residues short of the end of the CDR3; the missing end is completed from the germline J gene. This chain uses TRBV6-4 with TRBJ2-2; a possible D gene is TRBD1 (5 bases). V lost 0 bases and J lost 0, with 8 bases in between. Germline V gene data show CDR1 as MRHNA and CDR2 as SNTAGT. CDR3 length equals 16 residues. The sequenced part of the CDR3 DNA is TGTGCCAGCAGTGACTCGGCAGGGACGAACACCGGGGAG. Its protein is CASSDSAGTNTGE. The full CDR3 protein is CASSDSAGTNTGELFF.

The sample holds many counts of this clone. The read ends 3 residues shy of where the CDR3 ends; the end is completed using the germline J gene. The chain is built from TRBV5-1 and TRBJ2-5; D gene uncertain. The CDR3 consists of 15 residues. V lost 0 bases, J lost 4 bases, and 13 bases lay in between. From germline, CDR1 is SGHRS and CDR2 YFSETQ. CDR3 region: CASSLADPSGETQYF. Incomplete CDR3 DNA: TGCGCCAGCAGCTTGGCCGATCCCAGTGGAGAGACC.

In this sample, this clone turned up many times. The covered CDR3 bases are TGTGCCAGCAGCCGTATAAACACCGGGGAG. It encodes CASSRINTGE. The full-length CDR3 reads as CASSRINTGELFF. The chain carries TRBV11-3 and TRBJ2-2, with D uncertain. The read ends 3 residues before the CDR3 terminus; that terminus is restored from the germline J gene. Germline V gene sequence: CDR1 SGHNT, CDR2 YENEEA. V was pared by 5 bases and J by 2 bases, with 6 bases between. This CDR3 region has 13 residues. Full variable domain (outside the CDR3, taken from reference TRBV11-3 and TRBJ2-2): EAGVVQSPRYKIIEKKQPVAFWCNPISGHNTLYWYLQNLGQGPELLIRYENEEAVDDSQLPKDRFSAERLKGVDSTLKIQPAELGDSAVYLCASSRINTGELFFGEGSRLTVL.

In this sample, this clone turned up many times. The read ends 3 residues shy of where the CDR3 ends; the end is completed using the germline J gene. The chain joins TRBV19 to TRBJ2-1; 9 bases match TRBD2. After removal of 3 bases from V and 7 bases from J, the junction contained 7 bases not matched to a gene. Germline V lookup: CDR1 LNHDA, CDR2 SQIVND (reference sequence). The CDR3 runs 15 residues. The CDR3 bases that were read are TGTGCCAGTAGTATTGCTAGCGGGAAAAGGAATGAG. Protein sequence: CASSIASGKRNE. The whole CDR3 reads CASSIASGKRNEQFF.

The sample holds many counts of this clone. The read terminates 3 residues before the CDR3 end, so the remaining end is supplied by the germline J gene. J is TRBJ1-4 and V is TRBV30, with 9 bases lining up with TRBD1. Germline V lookup: CDR1 GTSNPN, CDR2 SVGIG (reference sequence). V gave up 0 bases and J gave up 8 bases; unmatched junction bases: 4. This CDR3 is built from 14 residues. The CDR3 bases that were read are TGTGCCTGGAGTGTTGGGACAGGGTTGGAAAAA. Translating it yields CAWSVGTGLEK. The whole CDR3 protein is CAWSVGTGLEKLFF.

This clone was seen ten or more times. The read gets to within 3 residues of the CDR3 end, and the germline J gene fills in the rest. The chain carries TRBV2 and TRBJ2-7, with TRBD2 matching over 12 bases. With 6 bases clipped from V and 5 bases from J, the junction kept 2 bases outside the gene matches. CDR1 SNHLY and CDR2 FYNNEI come from the germline V gene. This CDR3 comprises 13 residues. The CDR3 bases that were read are TGTGCCAGCAGGACTAGCGGGAGACACGAG. Its translation: CASRTSGRHE. The entire CDR3 protein reads CASRTSGRHEQYF.

As concerns this clone: The CDR3 end lies 3 residues beyond the end of the read and is filled in from the germline J gene. This chain joins TRBV10-3 and TRBJ2-1; 9 bases match TRBD2. The V gene's germline CDR1 is ENHRY and CDR2 SYGVKD. The CDR3 runs to 13 residues. The J segment lost 7 bases and the V segment lost 6 bases, leaving 4 bases of the junction unmatched. The DNA read from the CDR3 is TGTGCCATCAGCGGACTAGCGCTAAATGAG. Its protein product is CAISGLALNE. The entire CDR3 protein reads CAISGLALNEQFF.

Many counts were recorded for this clone. CDR3 amino acids: CASSALRVTGRNQPQHF. Incomplete CDR3 DNA: TGTGCCAGTAGTGCGTTACGGGTCACAGGGAGAAATCAGCCC. The rearrangement links TRBV19 to TRBJ1-5; TRBD1 might be the D (6 bases). From the germline J gene comes the end of the CDR3, since the read stops 3 residues before it. The length of the CDR3 is 17 residues. CDR1 is LNHDA, CDR2 SQIVND, per germline (reference sequence). V lost 5 bases to trimming and J lost 4 bases, with 21 bases between them.

This clone was detected many times. The read halts 3 residues ahead of the CDR3 end, with the missing end drawn from the germline J gene. V and J are TRBV7-2 and TRBJ2-7, with D unresolved. This CDR3 is built from 12 residues. V lost 8 bases to trimming and J lost 5 bases, with 13 bases between them. Germline V gene data show CDR1 as SGHTA and CDR2 as FQGNSA. The CDR3 is CASEIGGHEQYF. CDR3 DNA (partial): TGTGCCAGCGAAATTGGTGGCCACGAG.